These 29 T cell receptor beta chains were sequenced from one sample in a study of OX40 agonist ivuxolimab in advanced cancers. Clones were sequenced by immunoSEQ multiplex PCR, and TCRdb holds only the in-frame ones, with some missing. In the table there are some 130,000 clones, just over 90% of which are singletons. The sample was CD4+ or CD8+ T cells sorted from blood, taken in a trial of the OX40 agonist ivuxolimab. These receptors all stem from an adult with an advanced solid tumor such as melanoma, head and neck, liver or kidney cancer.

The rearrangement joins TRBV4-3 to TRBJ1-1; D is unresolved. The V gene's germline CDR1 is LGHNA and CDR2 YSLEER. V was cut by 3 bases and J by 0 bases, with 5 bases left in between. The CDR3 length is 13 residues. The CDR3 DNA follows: TGCGCCAGCAGCCACGAGATGAACACTGAAGCTTTCTTT. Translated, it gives CASSHEMNTEAFF.

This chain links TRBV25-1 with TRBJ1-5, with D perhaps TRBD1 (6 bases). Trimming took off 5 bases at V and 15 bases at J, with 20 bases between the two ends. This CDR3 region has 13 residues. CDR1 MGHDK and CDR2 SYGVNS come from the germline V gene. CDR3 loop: CASSTLGGGRVHF. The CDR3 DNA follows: TGTGCCAGCAGTACCCTTGGCGGGGGGCGGGTGCATTTT. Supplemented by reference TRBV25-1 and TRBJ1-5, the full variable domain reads EADIYQTPRYLVIGTGKKITLECSQTMGHDKMYWYQQDPGMELHLIHYSYGVNSTEKGDLSSESTVSRIRTEHFPLTLESARPSHTSQYLCASSTLGGGRVHFGDGTRLSIL.

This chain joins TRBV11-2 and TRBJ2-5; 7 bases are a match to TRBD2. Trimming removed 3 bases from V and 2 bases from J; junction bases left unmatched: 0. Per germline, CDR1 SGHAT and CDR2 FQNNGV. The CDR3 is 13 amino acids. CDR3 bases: TGTGCCAGCAGCTTGGGACTACAAGAGACCCAGTACTTC. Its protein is CASSLGLQETQYF.

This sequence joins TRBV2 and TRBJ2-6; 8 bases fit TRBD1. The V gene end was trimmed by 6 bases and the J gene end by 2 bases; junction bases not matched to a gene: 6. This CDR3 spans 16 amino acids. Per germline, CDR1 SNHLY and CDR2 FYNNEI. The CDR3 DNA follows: TGTGCCAGCAGGAGCACAGGGGGACCTGGGGCCAACGTCCTGACTTTC. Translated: CASRSTGGPGANVLTF. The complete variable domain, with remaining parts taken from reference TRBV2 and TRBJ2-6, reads EPEVTQTPSHQVTQMGQEVILRCVPISNHLYFYWYRQILGQKVEFLVSFYNNEISEKSEIFDDQFSVERPDGSNFTLKIRSTKLEDSAMYFCASRSTGGPGANVLTFGAGSRLTVL.

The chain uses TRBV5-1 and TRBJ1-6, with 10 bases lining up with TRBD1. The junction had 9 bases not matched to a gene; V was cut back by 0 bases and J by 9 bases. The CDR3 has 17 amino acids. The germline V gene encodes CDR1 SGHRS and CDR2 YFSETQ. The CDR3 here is CASSLVPAGQGFSPLHF. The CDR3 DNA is TGCGCCAGCAGCTTGGTCCCCGCGGGACAGGGGTTTTCACCCCTCCACTTT.

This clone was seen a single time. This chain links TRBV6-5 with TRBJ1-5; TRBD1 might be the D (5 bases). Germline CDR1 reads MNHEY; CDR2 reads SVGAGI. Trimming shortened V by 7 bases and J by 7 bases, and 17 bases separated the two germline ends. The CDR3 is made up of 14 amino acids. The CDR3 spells CASTHQGLGQPQHF. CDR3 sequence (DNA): TGTGCCAGCACCCACCAGGGCTTGGGGCAGCCCCAGCATTTT.

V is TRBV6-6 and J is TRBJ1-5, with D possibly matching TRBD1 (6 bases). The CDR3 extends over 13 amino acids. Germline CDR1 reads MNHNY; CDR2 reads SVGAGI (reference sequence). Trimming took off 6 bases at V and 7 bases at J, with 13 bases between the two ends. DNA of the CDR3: TGTGCCAGCAGAGCAGGGGTTGGACAGCCCCAGCATTTT. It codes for CASRAGVGQPQHF.

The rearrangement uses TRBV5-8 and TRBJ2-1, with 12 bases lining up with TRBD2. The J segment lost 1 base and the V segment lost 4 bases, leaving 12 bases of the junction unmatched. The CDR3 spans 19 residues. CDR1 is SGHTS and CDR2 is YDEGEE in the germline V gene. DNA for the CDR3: TGTGCCAGCAGCCTGCGGCTAGCGGGAGGGCTGAGGTCCTACAATGAGCAGTTCTTC. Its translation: CASSLRLAGGLRSYNEQFF. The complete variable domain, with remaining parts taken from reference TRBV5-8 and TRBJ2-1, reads EAGVTQSPTHLIKTRGQQATLRCSPISGHTSVYWYQQALGLGLQFLLWYDEGEERNRGNFPPRFSGRQFPNYSSELNVNALELEDSALYLCASSLRLAGGLRSYNEQFFGPGTRLTVL.

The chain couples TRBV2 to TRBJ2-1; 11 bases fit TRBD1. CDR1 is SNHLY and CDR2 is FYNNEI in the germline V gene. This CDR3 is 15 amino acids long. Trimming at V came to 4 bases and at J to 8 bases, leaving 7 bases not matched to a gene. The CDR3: CASSVRDRGRDEQFF. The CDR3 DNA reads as TGTGCCAGCAGTGTCCGGGACAGGGGGAGGGATGAGCAGTTCTTC.

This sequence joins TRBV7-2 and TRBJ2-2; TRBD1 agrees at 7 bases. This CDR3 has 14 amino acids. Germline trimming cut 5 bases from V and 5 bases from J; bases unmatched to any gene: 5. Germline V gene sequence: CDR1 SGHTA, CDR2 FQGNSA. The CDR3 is CASSPGTVTGELFF. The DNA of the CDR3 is TGTGCCAGCAGCCCCGGGACAGTGACCGGGGAGCTGTTTTTT.

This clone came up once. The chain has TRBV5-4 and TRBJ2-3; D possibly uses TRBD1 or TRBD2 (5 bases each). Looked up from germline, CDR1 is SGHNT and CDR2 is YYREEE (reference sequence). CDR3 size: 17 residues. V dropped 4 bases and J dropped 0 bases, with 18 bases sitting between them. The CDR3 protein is CASSPGTNDPSTDTQYF. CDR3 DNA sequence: TGTGCCAGCAGCCCCGGGACGAACGATCCTAGCACAGATACGCAGTATTTT.

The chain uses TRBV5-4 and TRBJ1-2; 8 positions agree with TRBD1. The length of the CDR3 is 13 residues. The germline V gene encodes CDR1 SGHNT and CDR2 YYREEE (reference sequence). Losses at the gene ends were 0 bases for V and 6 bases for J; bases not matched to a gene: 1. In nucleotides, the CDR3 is TGTGCCAGCAGCTTGGTGGACAGGGATGGCTACACCTTC. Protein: CASSLVDRDGYTF.

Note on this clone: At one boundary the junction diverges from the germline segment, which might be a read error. CDR3: CASSQERVGSYEQYF. For the CDR3, the DNA is TGCGCCAGCAGCCAAGAGAGGGTAGGCTCCTACGAGCAGTACTTC. This chain uses TRBV5-5 with TRBJ2-7; a possible D gene is TRBD2 (5 bases). This CDR3 comprises 15 residues. Germline V gene sequence: CDR1 SGHKS, CDR2 YYEKEE (reference sequence). Filled out from reference TRBV5-5 and TRBJ2-7, the complete variable domain reads DAGVTQSPTHLIKTRGQQVTLRCSPISGHKSVSWYQQVLGQGPQFIFQYYEKEERGRGNFPDRFSARQFPNYSSELNVNALLLGDSALYLCASSQERVGSYEQYFGPGTRLTVT.

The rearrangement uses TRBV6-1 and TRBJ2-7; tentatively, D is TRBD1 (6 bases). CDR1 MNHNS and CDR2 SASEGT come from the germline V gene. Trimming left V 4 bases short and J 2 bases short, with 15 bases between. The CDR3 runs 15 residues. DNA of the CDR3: TGTGCCAGCAGTGCTGGGGGCATGCATGCCTACGAGCAGTACTTC. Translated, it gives CASSAGGMHAYEQYF.

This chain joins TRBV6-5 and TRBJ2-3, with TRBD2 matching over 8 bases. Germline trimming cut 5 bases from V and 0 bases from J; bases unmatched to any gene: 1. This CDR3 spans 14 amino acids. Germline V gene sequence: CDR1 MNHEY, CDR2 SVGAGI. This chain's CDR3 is CASSRLASTDTQYF. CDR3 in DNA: TGTGCCAGCAGTCGACTAGCGAGCACAGATACGCAGTATTTT.

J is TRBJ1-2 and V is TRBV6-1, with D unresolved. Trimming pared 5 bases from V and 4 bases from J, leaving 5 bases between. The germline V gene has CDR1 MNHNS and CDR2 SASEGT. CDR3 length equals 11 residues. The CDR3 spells CASSILYGYTF. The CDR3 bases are TGTGCCAGCAGTATACTCTATGGCTACACCTTC.

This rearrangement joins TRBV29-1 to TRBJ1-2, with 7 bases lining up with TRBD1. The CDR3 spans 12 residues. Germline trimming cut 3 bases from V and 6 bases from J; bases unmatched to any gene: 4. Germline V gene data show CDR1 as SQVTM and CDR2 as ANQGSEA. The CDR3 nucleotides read TGCAGCGTTGATGACAGGGTTGATGGCTACACCTTC. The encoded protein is CSVDDRVDGYTF.

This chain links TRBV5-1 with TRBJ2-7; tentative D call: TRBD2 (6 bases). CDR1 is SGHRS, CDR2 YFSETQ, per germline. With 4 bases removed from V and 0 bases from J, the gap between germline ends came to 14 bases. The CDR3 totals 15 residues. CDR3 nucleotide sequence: TGCGCCAGCAGCCATTCGGGAGCCAGCTCCTACGAGCAGTACTTC. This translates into CASSHSGASSYEQYF.

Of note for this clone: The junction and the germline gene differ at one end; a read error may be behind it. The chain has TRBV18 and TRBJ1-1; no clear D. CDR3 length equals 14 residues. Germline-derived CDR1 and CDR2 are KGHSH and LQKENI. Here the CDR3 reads CAGSPPTVDTEAFF. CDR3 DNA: TGTGCCGGCTCACCACCTACGGTTGACACTGAAGCTTTCTTT.

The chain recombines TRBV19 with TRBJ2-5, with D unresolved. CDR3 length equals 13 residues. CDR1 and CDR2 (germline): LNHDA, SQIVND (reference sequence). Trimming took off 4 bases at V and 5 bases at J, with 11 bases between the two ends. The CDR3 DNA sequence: TGTGCCAGTAGTAGTTCGGAAAGGGAGACCCAGTACTTC. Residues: CASSSSERETQYF.

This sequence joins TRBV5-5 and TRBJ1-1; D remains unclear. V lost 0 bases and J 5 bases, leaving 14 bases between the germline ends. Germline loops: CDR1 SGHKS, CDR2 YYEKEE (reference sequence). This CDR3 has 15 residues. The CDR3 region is CASSLGSWGGTEAFF. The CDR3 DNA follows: TGTGCCAGCAGCTTGGGGTCTTGGGGTGGGACTGAAGCTTTCTTT. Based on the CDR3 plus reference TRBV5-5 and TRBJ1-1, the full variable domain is DAGVTQSPTHLIKTRGQQVTLRCSPISGHKSVSWYQQVLGQGPQFIFQYYEKEERGRGNFPDRFSARQFPNYSSELNVNALLLGDSALYLCASSLGSWGGTEAFFGQGTRLTVV.

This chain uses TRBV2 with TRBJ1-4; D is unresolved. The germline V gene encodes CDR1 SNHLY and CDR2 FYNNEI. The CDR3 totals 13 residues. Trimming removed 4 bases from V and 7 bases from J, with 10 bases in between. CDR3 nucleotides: TGTGCCAGCAGTGCTGAGACGACTGAAAAACTGTTTTTT. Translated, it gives CASSAETTEKLFF. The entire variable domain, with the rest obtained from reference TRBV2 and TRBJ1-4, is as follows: EPEVTQTPSHQVTQMGQEVILRCVPISNHLYFYWYRQILGQKVEFLVSFYNNEISEKSEIFDDQFSVERPDGSNFTLKIRSTKLEDSAMYFCASSAETTEKLFFGSGTQLSVL.

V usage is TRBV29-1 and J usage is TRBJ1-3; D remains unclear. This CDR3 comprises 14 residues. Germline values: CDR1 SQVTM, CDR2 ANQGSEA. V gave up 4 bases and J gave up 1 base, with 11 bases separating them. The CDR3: CSVAREPSGNTIYF. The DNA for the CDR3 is TGCAGCGTTGCGCGGGAACCTTCTGGAAACACCATATATTTT. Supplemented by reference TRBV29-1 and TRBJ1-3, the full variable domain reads SAVISQKPSRDICQRGTSLTIQCQVDSQVTMMFWYRQQPGQSLTLIATANQGSEATYESGFVIDKFPISRPNLTFSTLTVSNMSPEDSSIYLCSVAREPSGNTIYFGEGSWLTVV.

The CDR3 region has the DNA TGTGCCAGCAGCTTTGGGGATCAGCCCCAGCATTTT. Translation: CASSFGDQPQHF. This rearrangement joins TRBV5-4 to TRBJ1-5; no clear D gene. Trimming took 2 bases from V and 5 from J, leaving 5 bases between them. The CDR3 spans 12 residues. Germline CDR1 and CDR2: SGHNT and YYREEE (reference sequence). The full variable domain, in which reference TRBV5-4 and TRBJ1-5 provide the parts outside the CDR3, is ETGVTQSPTHLIKTRGQQVTLRCSSQSGHNTVSWYQQALGQGPQFIFQYYREEENGRGNFPPRFSGLQFPNYSSELNVNALELDDSALYLCASSFGDQPQHFGDGTRLSIL.

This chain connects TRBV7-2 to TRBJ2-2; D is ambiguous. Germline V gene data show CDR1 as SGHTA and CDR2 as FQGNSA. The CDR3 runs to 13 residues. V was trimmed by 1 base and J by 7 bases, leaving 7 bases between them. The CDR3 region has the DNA TGTGCCAGCAGCTTAGAGGCTTTCGGGGAGCTGTTTTTT. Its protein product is CASSLEAFGELFF.

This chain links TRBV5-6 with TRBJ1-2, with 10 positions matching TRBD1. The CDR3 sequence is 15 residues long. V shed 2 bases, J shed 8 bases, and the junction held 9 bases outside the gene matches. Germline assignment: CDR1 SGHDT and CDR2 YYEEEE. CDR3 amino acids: CASSLGQGVGEGYTF. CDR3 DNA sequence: TGTGCCAGCAGCTTAGGACAGGGGGTCGGCGAAGGCTACACCTTC. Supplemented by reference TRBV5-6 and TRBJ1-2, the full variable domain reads DAGVTQSPTHLIKTRGQQVTLRCSPKSGHDTVSWYQQALGQGPQFIFQYYEEEERQRGNFPDRFSGHQFPNYSSELNVNALLLGDSALYLCASSLGQGVGEGYTFGSGTRLTVV.

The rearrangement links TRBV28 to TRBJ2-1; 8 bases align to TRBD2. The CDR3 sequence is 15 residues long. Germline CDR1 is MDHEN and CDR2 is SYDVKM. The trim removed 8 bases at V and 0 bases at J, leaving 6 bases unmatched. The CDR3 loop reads CASRGGRNSYNEQFF. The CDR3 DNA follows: TGTGCCAGCCGGGGGGGGAGGAACTCCTACAATGAGCAGTTCTTC.

The CDR3 region is CASSQAERHNEQFF. CDR3 nucleotide sequence: TGCGCCAGCAGCCAAGCAGAGAGACACAATGAGCAGTTCTTC. The genes are TRBV4-1 and TRBJ2-1, with unresolved D. The CDR3 is made up of 14 amino acids. Germline-derived CDR1 and CDR2 are MGHRA and YSYEKL. V lost 1 base and J lost 5, with 9 bases in between.

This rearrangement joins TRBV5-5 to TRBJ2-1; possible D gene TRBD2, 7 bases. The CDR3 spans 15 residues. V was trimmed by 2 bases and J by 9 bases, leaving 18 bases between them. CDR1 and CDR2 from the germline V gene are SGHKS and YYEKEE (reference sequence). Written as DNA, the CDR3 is TGTGCCAGCAGCTTTCGGAACCGGGGGGCCAGTGAGCAGTTCTTC. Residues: CASSFRNRGASEQFF.